This T cell receptor beta chain was identified in a study of CD8 T cells in ankylosing spondylitis. General study points: Prior literature has documented some motif variants in synovial fluid and blood from reactive arthritis. Disease-associated clones were reportedly significantly overrepresented in matched ankylosing spondylitis synovial fluid. The disease-linked clones had a CD8+ phenotype and low blood frequencies. In ankylosing spondylitis blood, a motif of eight highly homologous TCR beta variants appeared characteristic.

V lost 4 bases to trimming and J lost 3 bases; unmatched junction nucleotides: 14. The CDR3 extends over 18 amino acids. Scientists made TCR beta libraries using quantitative 5'-RACE with molecular barcodes. Via MiXCR, TCRdb re-called the 5' RACE reads, giving one row per CDR3 protein. This table has approximately 300,000 distinct CDR3 sequences, roughly 8% appearing once. At least ten counts were recorded for this clonotype. Its target is unknown. This receptor was obtained from a male donor with ankylosing spondylitis. The gene calls are TRBV12-3 or TRBV12-4 and TRBJ2-1, with 8 bases lining up with TRBD2. The sequenced sample was blood, either unsorted or a sorted T cell fraction (not recorded which). The CDR3 region is CASSYNGVAGRLYNEQFF. CDR3 bases: TGTGCCAGCAGTTATAACGGGGTAGCGGGAAGACTCTACAATGAGCAGTTCTTC.